This TCR beta chain emerged from a study of blood T cells in healthy people across ages. Study-wide results and caveats: No conclusive comparison of naive versus antigen-experienced cells was possible with unsorted PBMCs. Naive CD4+ cells and diversity were both higher in long-lived donors than in aged donors.

The germline CDR1 and CDR2 sequences are SQVTM and ANQGSEA. This CDR3 region has 16 residues. V shed 2 bases and J shed 0 bases, with 15 bases lying between them. At least 6.5 million PBMCs were isolated per sample. Of note for this clonotype: Antigen: not known. A much larger clone is a single base away; this may be a read error.

A second about 6 to 12 cycle PCR used barcoded and J-beta primers. One entry per CDR3 protein results from TCRdb running MiXCR on the 5' RACE reads. The sample consists of approximately 1.5 million distinct CDR3 sequences, roughly a third of them appearing once. Sequenced: blood. This chain joins TRBV29-1 and TRBJ2-3; tentatively, D is TRBD2 (5 bases). This clonotype was obtained from a woman aged 25 to 45 in good health. The CDR3 coding sequence is TGCAGCGTTGAAAGAGAGGGCAGAACTAGCACAGATACGCAGTATTTT. Translated: CSVEREGRTSTDTQYF.